This T cell receptor beta chain was recovered during a study of blood T cell repertoires in COVID-19. This clone ranks as large. The protocol was immunoSEQ multiplex PCR, while the TCRdb copy is restricted to in-frame clones and leaves out a portion. The table records 20,000 to 25,000 clones, around three quarters of them present only once. Germline CDR1 SEHNR, CDR2 FQNEAQ (reference sequence). The length of the CDR3 is 17 residues. The V and J ends lost 4 bases and 7 bases, in that order; junction bases with no gene match: 11. The TCR originated in a man aged 55-75 years with active COVID-19. V and J are TRBV7-9 and TRBJ2-2; 11 positions agree with TRBD2. What was sequenced was peripheral blood. CDR3 sequence reads: CASSSHELAGVGGELFF. The CDR3 DNA follows: TGTGCCAGCAGCTCCCATGAACTAGCGGGAGTGGGCGGGGAGCTGTTTTTT.